Sequencing of this TCR beta chain was carried out in a study of control samples from healthy donors and cancer patients. The table came from immunoSEQ multiplex PCR; TCRdb's copy has only in-frame clones and leaves some out. The sample records around 140,000 clones, 75% to 95% being singletons. This CDR3 has 15 residues. Germline-derived CDR1 and CDR2 are LNHDA and SQIVND (reference sequence). V lost 9 bases, J lost 0 bases, and 8 bases stayed unmatched. Material: blood. This TCR came from a man aged 35-49 years in good health. The chain joins TRBV19 to TRBJ1-5, with TRBD1 matching 7 bases. CDR3 bases: TGTGCCAGCAGCAGACAGGGAGGTAGCAATCAGCCCCAGCATTTT. This encodes CASSRQGGSNQPQHF. The variable domain in full, with the rest retrieved from reference TRBV19 and TRBJ1-5, is DGGITQSPKYLFRKEGQNVTLSCEQNLNHDAMYWYRQDPGQGLRLIYYSQIVNDFQKGDIAEGYSVSREKKESFPLTVTSAQKNPTAFYLCASSRQGGSNQPQHFGDGTRLSIL.